This T cell receptor beta chain was profiled in a study of cytotoxic CD8 clonotypes in ibrutinib-treated CLL. Germline V gene sequence: CDR1 SNHLY, CDR2 FYNNEI. Trimming took off 7 bases at V and 4 bases at J, with 14 bases between the two ends. The CDR3 runs 14 residues. The assay was immunoSEQ multiplex PCR, and TCRdb's table has in-frame clones only and misses some. Of 28,000 or so clones in the sample, about 62% were seen once. This specimen was PBMCs, taken before ibrutinib treatment. The sequence derives from a human donor with chronic lymphocytic leukemia. The chain combines TRBV2 with TRBJ1-3, with unresolved D. The CDR3 here is CASKVGLTGNTIYF. The DNA of the CDR3 is TGTGCCAGCAAGGTCGGGCTGACAGGAAACACCATATATTTT.